These 27 T cell receptor beta chains were all obtained from the same sample, sequenced in a study of blood T cell repertoires in COVID-19. Using immunoSEQ multiplex PCR, the repertoire was profiled, and TCRdb retains in-frame clones only, with some absent. This table has roughly 210,000 clones, about nine tenths appearing once. Input material: PBMCs or T cells enriched from blood (not recorded which). All receptors derive from a man younger than 45 in a cohort exposed to, infected with or recovered from COVID-19 (not recorded which).

The rearrangement joins TRBV19 to TRBJ2-1; TRBD2 might be the D (5 bases). This CDR3 spans 15 amino acids. CDR1 LNHDA and CDR2 SQIVND come from the germline V gene (reference sequence). Trimming pared 4 bases from V and 0 bases from J, leaving 10 bases between. CDR3 DNA sequence: TGTGCCAGTAGTAGTCCGGGAAGCTCCTACAATGAGCAGTTCTTC. It codes for CASSSPGSSYNEQFF.

The chain combines TRBV6-1 with TRBJ2-7; the match to TRBD2 covers 16 bases. The CDR3 extends over 19 amino acids. Germline V gene sequence: CDR1 MNHNS, CDR2 SASEGT. J lost 2 bases, V lost 0 bases, and 7 bases had no gene match. The CDR3 spells CASSEASYGTSGRAYEQYF. In nucleotides, the CDR3 is TGTGCCAGCAGTGAAGCGAGTTATGGGACTAGCGGGAGGGCCTACGAGCAGTACTTC.

V is TRBV7-2 and J is TRBJ2-1, with a possible D match to TRBD1 (6 bases). The germline gives CDR1 SGHTA, CDR2 FQGNSA. V gave up 4 bases and J gave up 0 bases, with 13 bases separating them. This CDR3 has 16 amino acids. The CDR3 nucleotides are TGTGCCAGCAGCTCCTCCACAGGGTTCTCCTACAATGAGCAGTTCTTC. It encodes CASSSSTGFSYNEQFF.

This clone was recorded once. This chain links TRBV27 with TRBJ2-1; 11 bases are a match to TRBD1. CDR1 MNHEY and CDR2 SMNVEV come from the germline V gene (reference sequence). The CDR3 is 15 amino acids. With 8 bases clipped from V and 7 bases from J, the junction kept 10 bases outside the gene matches. The CDR3 region has the DNA TGTGCCAGCTCCCCCCCGGGACAGGGGGGAAATGAGCAGTTCTTC. Translated, it gives CASSPPGQGGNEQFF.

The chain recombines TRBV21-1 with TRBJ1-3; the table's D call, TRBD1, has no DNA check behind it. TRBV21-1 is recorded as a pseudogene. The CDR3 is 13 amino acids. In nucleotides, the CDR3 is TGTGCCAGCAGCAACGGTTGTAGGGGCACCATATATTTT. Translating it yields CASSNGCRGTIYF.

V is TRBV6-5 and J is TRBJ2-3, with D possibly being TRBD1 (6 bases). This CDR3 is built from 13 residues. Trimming cost V 7 bases and J 1 base, with 9 bases left between them. Germline V gene sequence: CDR1 MNHEY, CDR2 SVGAGI. The CDR3 sequence is CASNRQGTDTQYF. The CDR3 DNA reads TGTGCCAGCAATCGACAGGGCACAGATACGCAGTATTTT.

V gene TRBV10-2 combines with J gene TRBJ2-2; D perhaps matches TRBD2 (5 bases). V was pared by 8 bases and J by 4 bases, with 5 bases between. The CDR3 has 11 amino acids. Germline V gives CDR1 WSHSY, CDR2 SAAADI. The CDR3 sequence: CASEGTGELFF. The CDR3 coding sequence is TGCGCCAGCGAGGGCACCGGGGAGCTGTTTTTT.

The CDR3: CASSFDRGRVWEQFF. The DNA for the CDR3 is TGTGCCAGCAGTTTCGACAGGGGGCGCGTCTGGGAGCAGTTCTTC. The chain links TRBV28 to TRBJ2-1; 10 nucleotides match TRBD1. This CDR3 spans 15 amino acids. Unmatched junction bases numbered 9, after V lost 3 bases and J lost 10 bases. CDR1 is MDHEN and CDR2 is SYDVKM in the germline V gene.

The count of this clone is one. This chain joins TRBV21-1 and TRBJ2-7; no check of the table's D call, TRBD2, against the DNA was made. TRBV21-1 is noted as a pseudogene. This CDR3 region has 13 residues. The CDR3, as DNA: TGTGCCAGCAGCAAAGCGCGTGGACTTGAGCAGTACTTC. It is translated as CASSKARGLEQYF.

V is TRBV6-4 and J is TRBJ1-1; no firm D call. The V end lost 5 bases, the J end lost 2 bases, and 9 bases lay between the germline ends. The CDR3 loop spans 13 amino acids. Germline V CDR1 and CDR2: MRHNA, SNTAGT. The CDR3 DNA reads TGTGCCAGCAGTAACAGCCGAAACACTGAAGCTTTCTTT. Amino acid sequence: CASSNSRNTEAFF.

The J gene is TRBJ2-3, the V gene TRBV4-2, with 11 nucleotides matching TRBD2. The CDR3 spans 16 residues. With V trimmed by 4 bases and J by 4 bases, 7 bases remained unmatched. CDR1 is LGHNA, CDR2 YNFKEQ, per germline. For the CDR3, the DNA is TGTGCCAGCAGCCCCCATATAGCGGGAGGGTCAGATACGCAGTATTTT. This gives the protein CASSPHIAGGSDTQYF.

The table lists this clone with a count of one. V and J are TRBV28 and TRBJ2-7; D gene ambiguous. This CDR3 is built from 11 residues. Deletions cut 2 bases from V and 4 bases from J, with 3 bases between. The germline CDR1 and CDR2 sequences are MDHEN and SYDVKM. The CDR3 is CASSLAYEQYF. The CDR3 DNA sequence: TGTGCCAGCAGTTTAGCGTACGAGCAGTACTTC.

V is TRBV11-2 and J is TRBJ2-6, with D perhaps matching TRBD2 (6 bases). This CDR3 comprises 16 residues. Germline V lookup: CDR1 SGHAT, CDR2 FQNNGV. V was cut by 5 bases and J by 3 bases, with 14 bases left in between. The CDR3 DNA reads TGTGCCAGCAGCCCCGACGGGGGTTTTGGGGCCAACGTCCTGACTTTC. Its protein product is CASSPDGGFGANVLTF.

The chain employs TRBV19 and TRBJ2-3; TRBD1 aligns across 8 bases. In germline, CDR1 is LNHDA, CDR2 SQIVND (reference sequence). Unmatched junction bases numbered 6, after V lost 6 bases and J lost 4 bases. The CDR3 runs to 14 residues. CDR3 in amino acids: CASRDRDMADTQYF. CDR3 coding DNA: TGTGCCAGTAGGGACAGGGACATGGCAGATACGCAGTATTTT.

This clone was detected once. This sequence joins TRBV7-2 and TRBJ1-4; D might be TRBD1 (5 bases). V was pared by 2 bases and J by 8 bases, with 21 bases between. The CDR3 sequence is 17 residues long. Germline loops: CDR1 SGHTA, CDR2 FQGNSA. CDR3 sequence (DNA): TGTGCCAGCAGCTTAATTGTTCCACCAGCGGGGGTGGAAAAACTGTTTTTT. Encoded protein: CASSLIVPPAGVEKLFF.

This rearrangement joins TRBV2 to TRBJ2-7, with 9 bases identical to TRBD1. The CDR3 totals 15 residues. From germline, CDR1 is SNHLY and CDR2 FYNNEI. Trimming cost V 8 bases and J 3 bases; bases outside gene matches: 11. The CDR3 bases are TGTGCCAGCGCTGCGCCCGGGACAGGGCTCTACGAGCAGTACTTC. It yields the protein CASAAPGTGLYEQYF. The whole variable domain, remainder taken from reference TRBV2 and TRBJ2-7, is EPEVTQTPSHQVTQMGQEVILRCVPISNHLYFYWYRQILGQKVEFLVSFYNNEISEKSEIFDDQFSVERPDGSNFTLKIRSTKLEDSAMYFCASAAPGTGLYEQYFGPGTRLTVT.

The table lists this clone with many counts. Other DNA sequences of this sample code for an identical CDR3. The V gene is TRBV27, the J gene TRBJ2-2; D gene unclear. The CDR3 extends over 15 amino acids. Trimming left V 2 bases short and J 2 bases short, with 9 bases between. CDR1 is MNHEY, CDR2 SMNVEV, per germline (reference sequence). DNA for the CDR3: TGTGCCAGCAGTTTACTTAGCCGTAACACCGGGGAGCTGTTTTTT. Residues: CASSLLSRNTGELFF.

This chain uses TRBV5-1 with TRBJ1-1; 12 nucleotides agree with TRBD1. In germline, CDR1 is SGHRS, CDR2 YFSETQ. J was trimmed by 3 bases and V by 4 bases; bases with no gene match: 7. The CDR3 covers 16 residues. The CDR3: CASSTGQGALDTEAFF. CDR3 sequence (DNA): TGCGCCAGCAGCACGGGACAGGGGGCGTTGGACACTGAAGCTTTCTTT.

J is TRBJ1-4 and V is TRBV14; D is possibly TRBD1 (5 bases). Between the trimmed V and J ends, which lost 4 bases and 2 bases, there was a span of 14 bases. Germline V CDR1 and CDR2: SGHDN, FVKESK. The CDR3 contains 16 residues. This chain's CDR3 is CASSPPPEGTNEKLFF. DNA for the CDR3: TGTGCCAGCAGCCCCCCCCCGGAGGGGACTAATGAAAAACTGTTTTTT.

This clone has only one observation. V is TRBV5-6 and J is TRBJ2-3; 9 bases line up with TRBD2. After removal of 7 bases from V and 4 bases from J, the junction contained 13 bases not matched to a gene. The CDR3 runs 16 residues. CDR1 and CDR2 from the germline V gene are SGHDT and YYEEEE. In nucleotides, the CDR3 is TGTGCCAGCTCCCCCAGGGTGCTAGCGGGACCAGATACGCAGTATTTT. Translation gives CASSPRVLAGPDTQYF.

This sequence joins TRBV2 and TRBJ2-1; 10 positions agree with TRBD2. Germline CDR1 is SNHLY and CDR2 is FYNNEI. The CDR3 runs to 16 residues. With 3 bases clipped from V and 9 bases from J, the junction kept 11 bases outside the gene matches. The CDR3 here is CASSEGSGRSGAEQFF. The CDR3, as DNA: TGTGCCAGCAGTGAGGGTAGCGGGAGGTCTGGCGCTGAGCAGTTCTTC.

The chain employs TRBV27 and TRBJ1-3; 8 nucleotides agree with TRBD1. V dropped 5 bases and J dropped 8; count of bases not matched to a gene: 8. Germline CDR1 is MNHEY and CDR2 is SMNVEV (reference sequence). The CDR3 length is 14 residues. The CDR3 loop reads CASSHRQGSHTIYF. The CDR3, as DNA: TGTGCCAGCAGTCACCGACAGGGGAGTCACACCATATATTTT.

The chain joins TRBV5-1 to TRBJ2-7, with a tentative D call TRBD2 (6 bases). The CDR3 length is 16 residues. The germline V gene encodes CDR1 SGHRS and CDR2 YFSETQ. The V and J ends lost 3 bases and 5 bases respectively, with 21 bases between them. CDR3 nucleotide sequence: TGCGCCAGCAGCTCGGCACATGGGACTTTTTCTCACGAGCAGTACTTC. Translation: CASSSAHGTFSHEQYF. Looking up the rest from reference TRBV5-1 and TRBJ2-7 gives the full variable domain: KAGVTQTPRYLIKTRGQQVTLSCSPISGHRSVSWYQQTPGQGLQFLFEYFSETQRNKGNFPGRFSGRQFSNSRSEMNVSTLELGDSALYLCASSSAHGTFSHEQYFGPGTRLTVT.

The chain combines TRBV21-1 with TRBJ2-1; TRBD1 was called by the table and not checked on the DNA. TRBV21-1 is annotated as a pseudogene. There are 16 residues in the CDR3. DNA for the CDR3: TGTGCCAGCAGCATTGGGACAGGGTCTGAAAGCTATGAGCAGTTCTTC. Its translation: CASSIGTGSESYEQFF.

The chain has TRBV28 and TRBJ2-1; 12 nucleotides match TRBD2. J gave up 5 bases and V 8 bases, and 16 bases lay outside the gene matches. Germline CDR1 MDHEN, CDR2 SYDVKM. CDR3 length equals 18 residues. In nucleotides, the CDR3 is TGTGCCAGCCGCTTGGGTGGGCTAGCGGGAGGGGCCGACAATGAGCAGTTCTTC. This sequence encodes CASRLGGLAGGADNEQFF.

V usage is TRBV15 and J usage is TRBJ2-7; 8 bases map to TRBD1. Germline-derived CDR1 and CDR2 are LNHNV and YYDKDF (reference sequence). The CDR3 runs to 13 residues. V shed 8 bases, J shed 5 bases, and the junction held 8 bases outside the gene matches. Here the CDR3 DNA reads TGTGCCACCTCAGAGGACAGGGCCCACGAGCAGTACTTC. Translating it yields CATSEDRAHEQYF.

V is TRBV23-1 and J is TRBJ2-5; D might be TRBD1 (6 bases). Being an ORF, TRBV23-1 has a function that is uncertain. CDR3 length: 11 amino acids. V was clipped by 5 bases and J by 5 bases, with 6 bases between them. The CDR3 DNA reads TGCGCCAGCAGTGGGGGCGAGACCCAGTACTTC. Encoded protein: CASSGGETQYF.